Below, one TCR beta chain is given with its context. As yet, its antigen is unknown. Each donor was healthy, and each was a bone marrow donor. Donors showed nominal health when sampled, although they likely had unrecorded immune exposures. This sample is drawn from a study of cytomegalovirus exposure and HLA in healthy donors. With V trimmed by 6 bases and J by 3 bases, 0 bases remained unmatched. This CDR3 has 12 amino acids. From germline, CDR1 is SNHLY and CDR2 FYNNEI. PCR was performed using 60 Vbeta and 13 Jbeta primers. The table came from immunoSEQ multiplex PCR; TCRdb's copy has only in-frame clones and leaves some out. The repertoire consists of 90,000 to 110,000 clones, with 65% to 80% occurring once and the leading ten covering approximately 5.6%. Broader study findings: V- and J-gene trimming of TCR beta was linked (in a later analysis) to a missense DCLRE1C variant.

This receptor was obtained from a male donor in good health and CMV-seronegative. The chain has TRBV2 and TRBJ2-7, with 9 bases that match TRBD1. Sequenced material: PBMCs. Written as DNA, the CDR3 is TGTGCCAGCAGGGACAGGGGCTACGAGCAGTACTTC. Encoded protein: CASRDRGYEQYF.